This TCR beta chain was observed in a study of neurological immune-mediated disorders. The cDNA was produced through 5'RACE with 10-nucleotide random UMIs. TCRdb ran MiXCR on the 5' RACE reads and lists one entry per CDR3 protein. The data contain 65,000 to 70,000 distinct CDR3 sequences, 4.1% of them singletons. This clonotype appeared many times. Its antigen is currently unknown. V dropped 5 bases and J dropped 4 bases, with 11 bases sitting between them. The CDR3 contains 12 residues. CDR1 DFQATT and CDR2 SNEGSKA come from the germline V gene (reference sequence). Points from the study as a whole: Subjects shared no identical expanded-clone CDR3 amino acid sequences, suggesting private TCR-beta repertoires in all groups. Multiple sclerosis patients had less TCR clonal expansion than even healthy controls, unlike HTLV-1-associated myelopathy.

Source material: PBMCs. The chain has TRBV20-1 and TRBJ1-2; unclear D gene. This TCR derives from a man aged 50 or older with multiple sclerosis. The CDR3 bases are TGCAGTGCTTCAAGATCGACCTATGGCTACACCTTC. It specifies CSASRSTYGYTF.